The next 2 T cell receptor beta chains were all read from a single sample in a study of Ad26.COV2.S vaccination and SARS-CoV-2 variants. The treatment is: around 19 received Ad26.COV2.S at low or high dose, single or two shots; a few received placebo; per-sample allocation not given. Specimens were obtained on day 63 following the first vaccine or placebo injection. TCRdb keeps only in-frame clones here, not all; method: immunoSEQ multiplex PCR. The table includes hundreds of thousands of clones, 90% detected once. The material sequenced was peripheral blood, taken in a trial of Ad26.COV2.S vaccine versus placebo. The receptors derive from a person between 18 and 59 years old who received the Ad26.COV2.S COVID-19 vaccine or a placebo.

This clone was seen a few times. J is TRBJ1-5 and V is TRBV7-2, with a tentative D call TRBD1 (5 bases). Germline CDR1 SGHTA, CDR2 FQGNSA. Trimming took 2 bases from V and 4 from J, leaving 12 bases between them. CDR3 length equals 15 residues. The CDR3 nucleotides read TGTGCCAGCAGCTTAAATGTAGGGGATAATCAGCCCCAGCATTTT. Its translation: CASSLNVGDNQPQHF.

The rearrangement joins TRBV7-2 to TRBJ2-7; D is ambiguous. The ends were cut back, 5 bases at V and 3 bases at J, with 5 bases in the middle. The CDR3 is made up of 11 amino acids. In germline, CDR1 is SGHTA, CDR2 FQGNSA. The DNA for the CDR3 is TGTGCCAGCAGCCCCGGCTACGAGCAGTACTTC. Translating gives CASSPGYEQYF.